This T cell receptor (beta chain) was sequenced in a study of cytomegalovirus exposure and HLA in healthy donors. Germline-derived CDR1 and CDR2 are MNHEY and SVGAGI. This CDR3 is built from 13 residues. Trimming took off 2 bases at V and 5 bases at J, with 9 bases between the two ends. 13 Jbeta primers and 60 Vbeta primers were used for the PCR. Sequencing used immunoSEQ multiplex PCR; TCRdb keeps in-frame clones, though not all of them. The sample yields 110,000 to 150,000 clones, 77% seen once. The TCR was taken from a male donor in good health and CMV-seronegative. The source material was PBMCs. The V and J genes are TRBV6-5 and TRBJ1-2, with D perhaps matching TRBD1 (5 bases). The CDR3 loop is CASSYRQGYGYTF. CDR3 coding DNA: TGTGCCAGCAGTTACAGGCAGGGTTATGGCTACACCTTC.